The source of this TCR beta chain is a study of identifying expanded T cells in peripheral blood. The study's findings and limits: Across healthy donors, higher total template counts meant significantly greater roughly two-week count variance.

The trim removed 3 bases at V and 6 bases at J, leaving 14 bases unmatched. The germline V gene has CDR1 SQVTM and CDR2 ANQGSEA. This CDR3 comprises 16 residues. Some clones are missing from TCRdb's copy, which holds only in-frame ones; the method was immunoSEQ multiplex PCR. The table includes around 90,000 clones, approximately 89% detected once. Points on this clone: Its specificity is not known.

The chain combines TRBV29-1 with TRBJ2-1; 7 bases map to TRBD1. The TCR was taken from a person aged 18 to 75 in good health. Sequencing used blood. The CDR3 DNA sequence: TGCAGCGTTGAGGGGGTTAGACAGGGACGCCCCAATGAGCAGTTCTTC. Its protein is CSVEGVRQGRPNEQFF.